This T cell receptor beta chain is drawn from a study of blood T cell repertoires in COVID-19. Turning to the study itself: Italy, Spain and the United States were the sources of the convalescent and acute COVID-19 samples.

This study enrolled people aged about 18 to 100 from 24 US geographic areas. In germline, CDR1 is MGHRA, CDR2 YSYEKL. The germline V and J ends were trimmed by 2 bases and 5 bases, with 12 bases remaining between them. The CDR3 spans 15 residues. Per the study methods: Amplification from reference gene primers served as the basis for estimated nucleated cell counts. Generated by immunoSEQ multiplex PCR, the TCRdb table keeps only in-frame clones and is missing some. The V and J calls and clone size are taken from that table; D and trimming were inferred from the DNA. Altogether 130,000 or so clones are present, around 84% being singletons, with the ten largest covering under 5%.

The sample was PBMCs or T cells enriched from blood (not recorded which). The receptor was isolated from a woman aged 25 to 39 who had recovered from COVID-19. This rearrangement joins TRBV4-1 to TRBJ1-4; no clear D. CDR3 in DNA: TGCGCCAGCAGCCAATTGTACTGGGAGAATGAAAAACTGTTTTTT. Translating gives CASSQLYWENEKLFF.